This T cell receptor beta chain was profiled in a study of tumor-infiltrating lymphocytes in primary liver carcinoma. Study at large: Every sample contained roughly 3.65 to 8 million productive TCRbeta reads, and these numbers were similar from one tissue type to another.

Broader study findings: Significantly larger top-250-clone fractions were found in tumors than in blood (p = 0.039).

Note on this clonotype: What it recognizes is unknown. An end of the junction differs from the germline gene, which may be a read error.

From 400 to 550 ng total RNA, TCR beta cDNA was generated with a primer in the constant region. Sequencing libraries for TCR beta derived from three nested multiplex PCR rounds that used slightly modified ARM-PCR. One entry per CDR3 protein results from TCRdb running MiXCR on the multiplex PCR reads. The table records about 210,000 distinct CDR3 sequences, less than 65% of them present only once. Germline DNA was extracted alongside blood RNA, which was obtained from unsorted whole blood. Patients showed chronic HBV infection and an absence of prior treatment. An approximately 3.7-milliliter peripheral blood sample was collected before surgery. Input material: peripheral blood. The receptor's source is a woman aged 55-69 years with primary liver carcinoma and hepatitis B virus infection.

The CDR3 spells CASSLALVLTNTMCF. The CDR3 DNA follows: TGTGCCAGCAGTTTAGCGCTCGTCCTCACTAACACCATGTGTTTT. The chain employs TRBV12-3 or TRBV12-4 and TRBJ1-3; D gene uncertain. The CDR3 totals 15 residues.